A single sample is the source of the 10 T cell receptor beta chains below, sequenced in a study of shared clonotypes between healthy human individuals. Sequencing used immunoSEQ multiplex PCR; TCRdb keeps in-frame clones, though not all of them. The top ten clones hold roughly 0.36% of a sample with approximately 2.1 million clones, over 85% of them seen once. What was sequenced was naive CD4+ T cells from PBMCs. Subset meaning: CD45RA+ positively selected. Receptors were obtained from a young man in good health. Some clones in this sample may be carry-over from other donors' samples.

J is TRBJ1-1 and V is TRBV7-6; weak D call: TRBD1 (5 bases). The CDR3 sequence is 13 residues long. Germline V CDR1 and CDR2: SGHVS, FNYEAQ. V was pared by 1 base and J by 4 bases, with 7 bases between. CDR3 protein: CASSLGGATEAFF. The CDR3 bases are TGTGCCAGCAGCTTAGGAGGGGCCACTGAAGCTTTCTTT. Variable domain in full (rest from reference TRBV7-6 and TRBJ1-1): GAGVSQSPRYKVTKRGQDVALRCDPISGHVSLYWYRQALGQGPEFLTYFNYEAQQDKSGLPNDRFSAERPEGSISTLTIQRTEQRDSAMYRCASSLGGATEAFFGQGTRLTVV.

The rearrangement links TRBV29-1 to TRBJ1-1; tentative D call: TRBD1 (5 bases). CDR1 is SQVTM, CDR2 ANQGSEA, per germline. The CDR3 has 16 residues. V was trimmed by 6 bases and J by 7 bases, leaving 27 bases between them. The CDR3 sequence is CSVPWSRGTPRGEAFF. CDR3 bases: TGCAGCGTCCCCTGGTCCCGAGGGACTCCACGGGGTGAAGCTTTCTTT.

The CDR3 region has the DNA TGTGCCAGCAGAAAGGGGACTAGCGGGAGGGCCTACGAGCAGTACTTC. It codes for CASRKGTSGRAYEQYF. The chain joins TRBV2 to TRBJ2-7, with 16 bases fitting TRBD2. Looked up from germline, CDR1 is SNHLY and CDR2 is FYNNEI. The CDR3 length is 16 residues. Trimming removed 6 bases from V and 2 bases from J; junction bases left unmatched: 4.

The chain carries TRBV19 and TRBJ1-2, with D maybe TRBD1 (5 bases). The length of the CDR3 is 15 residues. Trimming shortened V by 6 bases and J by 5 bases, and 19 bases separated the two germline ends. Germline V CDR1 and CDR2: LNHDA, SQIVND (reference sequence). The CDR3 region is CASSVRGGGGYGYTF. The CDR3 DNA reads TGTGCCAGTAGCGTCCGGGGCGGTGGAGGATATGGCTACACCTTC.

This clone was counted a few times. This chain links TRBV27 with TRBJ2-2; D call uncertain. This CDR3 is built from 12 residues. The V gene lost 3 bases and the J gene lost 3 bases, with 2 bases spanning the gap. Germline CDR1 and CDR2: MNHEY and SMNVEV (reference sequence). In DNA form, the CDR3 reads TGTGCCAGCAGTTTCCACACCGGGGAGCTGTTTTTT. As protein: CASSFHTGELFF.

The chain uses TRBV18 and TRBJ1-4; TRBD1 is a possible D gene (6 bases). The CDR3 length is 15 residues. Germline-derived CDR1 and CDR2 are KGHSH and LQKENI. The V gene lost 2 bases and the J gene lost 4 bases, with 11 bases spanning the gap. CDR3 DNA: TGTGCCAGCTCACCAGACGGACAGATTAATGAAAAACTGTTTTTT. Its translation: CASSPDGQINEKLFF.

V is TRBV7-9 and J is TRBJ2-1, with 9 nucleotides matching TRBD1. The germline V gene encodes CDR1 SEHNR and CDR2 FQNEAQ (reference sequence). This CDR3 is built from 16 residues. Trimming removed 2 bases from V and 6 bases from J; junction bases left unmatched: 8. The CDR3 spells CASSLLGTGNTNEQFF. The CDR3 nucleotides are TGTGCCAGCAGCTTACTGGGGACAGGGAATACCAATGAGCAGTTCTTC.

The CDR3 DNA reads as TGTGCCAGCAGCGCAACAACTGAGCAGTTCTTC. Amino acid sequence: CASSATTEQFF. This chain links TRBV28 with TRBJ2-1; D not certain. The V end lost 6 bases, the J end lost 9 bases, and 9 bases lay between the germline ends. The CDR3 loop spans 11 amino acids. CDR1 and CDR2 from the germline V gene are MDHEN and SYDVKM.

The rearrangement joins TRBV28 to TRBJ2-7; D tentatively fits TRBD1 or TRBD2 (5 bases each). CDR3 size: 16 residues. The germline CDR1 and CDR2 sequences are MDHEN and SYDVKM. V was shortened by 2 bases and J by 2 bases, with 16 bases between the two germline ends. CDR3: CASSLPLGGTAYEQYF. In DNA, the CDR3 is TGTGCCAGCAGTTTACCCCTAGGTGGGACCGCCTACGAGCAGTACTTC.

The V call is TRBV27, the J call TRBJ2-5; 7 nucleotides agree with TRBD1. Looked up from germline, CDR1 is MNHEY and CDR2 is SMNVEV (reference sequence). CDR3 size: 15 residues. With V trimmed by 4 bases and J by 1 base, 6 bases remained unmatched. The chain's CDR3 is CASSSHDRVQETQYF. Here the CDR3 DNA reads TGTGCCAGCAGTTCCCACGACAGGGTCCAAGAGACCCAGTACTTC.